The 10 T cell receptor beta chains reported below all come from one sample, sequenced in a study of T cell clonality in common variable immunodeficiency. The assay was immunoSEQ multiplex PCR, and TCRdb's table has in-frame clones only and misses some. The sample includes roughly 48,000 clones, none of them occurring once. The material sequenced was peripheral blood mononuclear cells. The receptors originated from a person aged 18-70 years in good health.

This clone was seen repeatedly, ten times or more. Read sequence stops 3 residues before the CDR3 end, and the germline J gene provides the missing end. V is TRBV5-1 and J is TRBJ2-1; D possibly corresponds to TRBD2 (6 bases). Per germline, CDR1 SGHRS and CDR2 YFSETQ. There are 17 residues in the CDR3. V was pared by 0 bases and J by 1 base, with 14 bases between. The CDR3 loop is CASSLESSAKSYNEQFF. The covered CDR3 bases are TGCGCCAGCAGCTTGGAATCTAGCGCTAAGTCCTACAATGAG.

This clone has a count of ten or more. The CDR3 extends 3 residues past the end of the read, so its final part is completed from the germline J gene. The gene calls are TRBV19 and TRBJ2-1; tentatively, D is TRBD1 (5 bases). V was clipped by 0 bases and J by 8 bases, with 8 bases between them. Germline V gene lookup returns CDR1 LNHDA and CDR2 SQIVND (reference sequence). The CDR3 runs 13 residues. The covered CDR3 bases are TGTGCCAGTAGTATAGAGGACAAGTATGAG. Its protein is CASSIEDKYE. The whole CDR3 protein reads CASSIEDKYEQFF. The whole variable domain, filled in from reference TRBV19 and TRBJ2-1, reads DGGITQSPKYLFRKEGQNVTLSCEQNLNHDAMYWYRQDPGQGLRLIYYSQIVNDFQKGDIAEGYSVSREKKESFPLTVTSAQKNPTAFYLCASSIEDKYEQFFGPGTRLTVL.

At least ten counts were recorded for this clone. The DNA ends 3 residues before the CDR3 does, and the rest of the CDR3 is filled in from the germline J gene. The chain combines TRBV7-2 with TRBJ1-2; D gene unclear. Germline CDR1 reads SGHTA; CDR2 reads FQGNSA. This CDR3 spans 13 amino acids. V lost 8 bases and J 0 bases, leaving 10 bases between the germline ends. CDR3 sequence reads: CASQRGSNYGYTF. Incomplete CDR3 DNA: TGTGCCAGCCAGAGAGGTTCTAACTATGGC.

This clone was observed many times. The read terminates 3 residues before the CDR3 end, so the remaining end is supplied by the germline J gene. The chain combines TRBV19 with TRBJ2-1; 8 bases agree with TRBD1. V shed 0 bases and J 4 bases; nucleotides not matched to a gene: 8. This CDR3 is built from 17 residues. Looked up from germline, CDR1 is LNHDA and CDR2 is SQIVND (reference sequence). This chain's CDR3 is CASSIDPTGGIYNEQFF. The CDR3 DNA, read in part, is TGTGCCAGTAGTATAGATCCTACAGGGGGAATTTACAATGAG.

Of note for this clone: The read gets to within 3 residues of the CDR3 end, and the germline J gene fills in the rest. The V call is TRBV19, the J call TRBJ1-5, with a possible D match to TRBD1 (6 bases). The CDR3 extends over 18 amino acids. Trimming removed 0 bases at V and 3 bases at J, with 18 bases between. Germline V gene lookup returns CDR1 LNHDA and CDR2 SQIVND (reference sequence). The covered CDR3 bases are TGTGCCAGTAGTATAGATAGGGACACGGGCCTATTCAATCAGCCC. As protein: CASSIDRDTGLFNQP. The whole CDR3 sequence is CASSIDRDTGLFNQPQHF.

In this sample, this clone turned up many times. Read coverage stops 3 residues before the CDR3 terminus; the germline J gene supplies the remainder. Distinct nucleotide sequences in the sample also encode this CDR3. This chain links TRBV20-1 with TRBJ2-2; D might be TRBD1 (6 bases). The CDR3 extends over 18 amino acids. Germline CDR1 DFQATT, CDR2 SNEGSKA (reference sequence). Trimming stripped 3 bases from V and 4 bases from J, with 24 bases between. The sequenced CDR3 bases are TGCAGTGCTAGTCGACCCCGCGGAGCAGGGGTACGCACCGGGGAG. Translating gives CSASRPRGAGVRTGE. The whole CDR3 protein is CSASRPRGAGVRTGELFF.

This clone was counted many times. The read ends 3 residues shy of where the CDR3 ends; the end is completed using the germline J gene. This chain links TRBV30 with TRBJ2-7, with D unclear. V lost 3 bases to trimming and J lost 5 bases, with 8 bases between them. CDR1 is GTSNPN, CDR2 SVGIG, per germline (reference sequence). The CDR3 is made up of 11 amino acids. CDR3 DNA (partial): TGTGCCTGGAGCCGGTCGCACGAG. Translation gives CAWSRSHE. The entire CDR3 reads CAWSRSHEQYF.

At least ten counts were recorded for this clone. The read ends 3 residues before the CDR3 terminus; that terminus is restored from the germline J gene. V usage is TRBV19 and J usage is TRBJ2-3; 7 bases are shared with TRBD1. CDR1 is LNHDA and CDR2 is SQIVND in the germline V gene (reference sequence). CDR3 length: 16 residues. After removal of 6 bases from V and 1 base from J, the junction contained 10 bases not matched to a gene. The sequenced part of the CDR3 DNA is TGTGCCAGTAGGGGACACAGGGGATCACGCACAGATACG. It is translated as CASRGHRGSRTDT. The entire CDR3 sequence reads CASRGHRGSRTDTQYF.

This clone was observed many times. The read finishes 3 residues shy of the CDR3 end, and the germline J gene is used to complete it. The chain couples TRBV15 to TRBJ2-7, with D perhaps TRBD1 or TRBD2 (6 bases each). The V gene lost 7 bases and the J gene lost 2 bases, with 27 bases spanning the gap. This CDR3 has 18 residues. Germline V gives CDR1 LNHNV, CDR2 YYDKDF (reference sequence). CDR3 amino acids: CATTRIPISRGGPYEQYF. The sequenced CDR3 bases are TGTGCCACCACTAGGATTCCCATCTCCAGGGGAGGTCCCTACGAG.

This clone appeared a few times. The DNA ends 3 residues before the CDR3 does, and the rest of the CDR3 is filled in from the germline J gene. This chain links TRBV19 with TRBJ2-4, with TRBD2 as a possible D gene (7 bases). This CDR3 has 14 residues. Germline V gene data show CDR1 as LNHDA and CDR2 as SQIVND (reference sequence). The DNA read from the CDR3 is TGTGCCAGTAGTATAACAGGGACCTCGGGAGGT. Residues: CASSITGTSGG. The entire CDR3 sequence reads CASSITGTSGGQYF.